This record looks at one T cell receptor beta chain sequence and its context. As yet, its antigen is unknown. Germline assignment: CDR1 MNHNS and CDR2 SASEGT. Between the trimmed V and J ends, which lost 1 base and 8 bases, there was a span of 12 bases. This CDR3 comprises 14 residues. These data come from a study of T cell therapy after organ transplantation. Study details: Two of the ten patients were classed as nonresponders.

Regarding the study as a whole: Reconstitution after therapy seemingly combined transferred and product-undetected endogenous clonotypes. CD8 clonality fold change after therapy inversely tracked pretherapy clonality.

Measured with immunoSEQ multiplex PCR; TCRdb has only the in-frame clones, and not every one. The sample has tens of thousands of clones; approximately 94% are singletons. The V call is TRBV6-1, the J call TRBJ2-4; D is possibly TRBD2 (5 bases). The specimen comprised CD8+ T cells from blood, sampled before autologous CMV-specific T cell therapy. This sequence was found in a human patient who had received a solid organ transplant and had CMV disease. CDR3 loop: CASSEGIPGDIQYF. The CDR3 nucleotides read TGTGCCAGCAGTGAAGGCATTCCCGGGGACATTCAGTACTTC.